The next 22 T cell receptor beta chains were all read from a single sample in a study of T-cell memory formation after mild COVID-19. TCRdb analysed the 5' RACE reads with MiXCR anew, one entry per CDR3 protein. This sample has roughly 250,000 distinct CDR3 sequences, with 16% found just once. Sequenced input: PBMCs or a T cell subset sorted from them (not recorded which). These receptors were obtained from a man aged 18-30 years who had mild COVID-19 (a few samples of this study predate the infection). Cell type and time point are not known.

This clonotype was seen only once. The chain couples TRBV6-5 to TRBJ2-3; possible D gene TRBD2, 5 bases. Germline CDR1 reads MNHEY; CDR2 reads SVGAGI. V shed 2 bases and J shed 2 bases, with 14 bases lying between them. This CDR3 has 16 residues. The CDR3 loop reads CASSYGGSEHTDTQYF. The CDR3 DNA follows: TGTGCCAGCAGTTACGGAGGCTCCGAGCACACAGATACGCAGTATTTT.

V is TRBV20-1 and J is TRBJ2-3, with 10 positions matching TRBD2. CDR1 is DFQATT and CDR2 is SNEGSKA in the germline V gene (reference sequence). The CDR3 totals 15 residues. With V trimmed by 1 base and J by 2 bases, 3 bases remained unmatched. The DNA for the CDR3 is TGCAGTGCTAGAGTAGCGGGGGGCTTCACAGATACGCAGTATTTT. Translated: CSARVAGGFTDTQYF.

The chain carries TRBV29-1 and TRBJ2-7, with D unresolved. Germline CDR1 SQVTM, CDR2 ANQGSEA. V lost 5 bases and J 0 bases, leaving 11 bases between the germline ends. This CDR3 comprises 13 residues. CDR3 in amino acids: CSVTAGSSYEQYF. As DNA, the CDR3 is TGCAGCGTTACTGCAGGTAGCTCCTACGAGCAGTACTTC.

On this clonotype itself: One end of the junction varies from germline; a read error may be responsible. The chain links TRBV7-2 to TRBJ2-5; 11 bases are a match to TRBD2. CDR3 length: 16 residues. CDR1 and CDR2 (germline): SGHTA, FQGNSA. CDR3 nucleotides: TGTGCCAGCAGCGTAGCCGGGACTAGCGGCCAAGAGACCCAGTACTTC. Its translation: CASSVAGTSGQETQYF.

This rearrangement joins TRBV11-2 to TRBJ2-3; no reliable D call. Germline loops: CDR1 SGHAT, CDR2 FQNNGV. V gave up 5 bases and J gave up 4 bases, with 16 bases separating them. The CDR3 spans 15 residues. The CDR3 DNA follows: TGTGCCAGCAGCACCCGCCCCCTAGGAGCAGATACGCAGTATTTT. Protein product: CASSTRPLGADTQYF.

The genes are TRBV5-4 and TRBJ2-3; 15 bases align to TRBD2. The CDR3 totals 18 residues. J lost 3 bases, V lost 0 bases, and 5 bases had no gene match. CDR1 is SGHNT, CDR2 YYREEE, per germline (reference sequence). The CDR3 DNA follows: TGTGCCAGCAGCTTGGCCCTCGGACTAGCGGGGGGGACAGATACGCAGTATTTT. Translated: CASSLALGLAGGTDTQYF. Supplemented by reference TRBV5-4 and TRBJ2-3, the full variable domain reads ETGVTQSPTHLIKTRGQQVTLRCSSQSGHNTVSWYQQALGQGPQFIFQYYREEENGRGNFPPRFSGLQFPNYSSELNVNALELDDSALYLCASSLALGLAGGTDTQYFGPGTRLTVL.

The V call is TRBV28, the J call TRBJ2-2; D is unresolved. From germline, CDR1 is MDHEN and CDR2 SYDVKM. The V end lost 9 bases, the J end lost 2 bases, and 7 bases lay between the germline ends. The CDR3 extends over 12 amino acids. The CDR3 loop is CASMKNTGELFF. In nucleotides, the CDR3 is TGTGCCAGTATGAAAAACACCGGGGAGCTGTTTTTT.

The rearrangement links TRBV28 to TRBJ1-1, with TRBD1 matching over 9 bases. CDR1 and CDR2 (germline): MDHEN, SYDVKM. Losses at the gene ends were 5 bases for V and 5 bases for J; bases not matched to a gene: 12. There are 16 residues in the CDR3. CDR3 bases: TGTGCCAGCAGTCCGACAGGGGGGGGGTTTTCGACTGAAGCTTTCTTT. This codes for CASSPTGGGFSTEAFF.

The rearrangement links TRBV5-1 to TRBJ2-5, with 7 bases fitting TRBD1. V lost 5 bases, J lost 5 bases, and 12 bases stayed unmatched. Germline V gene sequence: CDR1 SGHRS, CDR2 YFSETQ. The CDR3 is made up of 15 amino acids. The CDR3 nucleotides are TGCGCCAGCAGTCACGGGGACAGTGGGGCTGAGACCCAGTACTTC. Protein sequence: CASSHGDSGAETQYF.

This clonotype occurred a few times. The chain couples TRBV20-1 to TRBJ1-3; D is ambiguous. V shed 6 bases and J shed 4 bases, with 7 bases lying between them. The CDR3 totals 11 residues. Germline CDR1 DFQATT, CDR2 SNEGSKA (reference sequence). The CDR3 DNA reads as TGCAGTGCCTCCGACGGAAACACCATATATTTT. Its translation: CSASDGNTIYF.

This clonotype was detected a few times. CDR3 protein: CATSEYGGGYTF. The CDR3 DNA is TGTGCCACCAGTGAATACGGGGGCGGCTACACCTTC. The V and J genes are TRBV24-1 and TRBJ1-2; D may be TRBD1 (6 bases). Trimming stripped 4 bases from V and 8 bases from J, with 10 bases between. Per the germline V gene, CDR1 is KGHDR and CDR2 is SFDVKD. This CDR3 spans 12 amino acids.

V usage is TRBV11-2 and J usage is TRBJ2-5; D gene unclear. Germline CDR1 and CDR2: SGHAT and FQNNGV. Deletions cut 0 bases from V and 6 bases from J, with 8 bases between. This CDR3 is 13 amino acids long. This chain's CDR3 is CASSLDLLKTQYF. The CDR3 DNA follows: TGTGCCAGCAGCTTAGACCTCTTGAAGACCCAGTACTTC.

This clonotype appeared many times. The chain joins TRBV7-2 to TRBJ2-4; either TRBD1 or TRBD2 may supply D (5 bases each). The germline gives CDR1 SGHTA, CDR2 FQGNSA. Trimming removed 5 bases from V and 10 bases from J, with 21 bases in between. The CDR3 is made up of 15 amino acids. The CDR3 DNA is TGTGCCAGCAGCCCCCACGGGACGGACCTAGGGATTCAGTACTTC. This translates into CASSPHGTDLGIQYF.

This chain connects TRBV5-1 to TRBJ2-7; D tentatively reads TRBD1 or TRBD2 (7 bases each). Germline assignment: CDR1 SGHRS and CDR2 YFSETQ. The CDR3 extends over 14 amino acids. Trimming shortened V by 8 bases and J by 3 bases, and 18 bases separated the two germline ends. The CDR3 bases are TGCGCCAGAAGCGTTCAGGGGGGGCACTACGAGCAGTACGTC. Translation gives CARSVQGGHYEQYV.

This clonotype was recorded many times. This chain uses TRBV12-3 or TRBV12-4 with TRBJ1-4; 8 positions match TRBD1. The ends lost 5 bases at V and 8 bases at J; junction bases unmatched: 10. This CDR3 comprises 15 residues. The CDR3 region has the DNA TGTGCCAGCAGTCGCCGGGAGACAGGGGACGAAAAACTGTTTTTT. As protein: CASSRRETGDEKLFF.

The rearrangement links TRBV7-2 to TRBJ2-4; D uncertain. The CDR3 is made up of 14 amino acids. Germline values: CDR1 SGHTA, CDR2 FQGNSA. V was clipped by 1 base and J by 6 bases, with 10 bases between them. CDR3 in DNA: TGTGCCAGCAGCTTAGTTGACGCTGGAAACATTCAGTACTTC. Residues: CASSLVDAGNIQYF. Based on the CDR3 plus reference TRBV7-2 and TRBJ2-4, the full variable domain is GAGVSQSPSNKVTEKGKDVELRCDPISGHTALYWYRQSLGQGLEFLIYFQGNSAPDKSGLPSDRFSAERTGGSVSTLTIQRTQQEDSAVYLCASSLVDAGNIQYFGAGTRLSVL.

This CDR3 reads CASSLRGMSGNTIYF. CDR3 DNA sequence: TGTGCCAGCAGTTTAAGGGGGATGTCTGGAAACACCATATATTTT. The chain has TRBV12-3 or TRBV12-4 and TRBJ1-3; the D gene is possibly TRBD1 (6 bases). V was clipped by 2 bases and J by 1 base, with 9 bases between them. This CDR3 spans 15 amino acids.

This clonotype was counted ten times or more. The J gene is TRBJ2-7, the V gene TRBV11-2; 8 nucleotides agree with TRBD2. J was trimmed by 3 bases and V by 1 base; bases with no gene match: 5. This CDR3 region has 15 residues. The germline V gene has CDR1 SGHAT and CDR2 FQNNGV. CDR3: CASSLAASGLYEQYF. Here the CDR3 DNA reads TGTGCCAGCAGCTTAGCCGCTAGCGGGCTCTACGAGCAGTACTTC.

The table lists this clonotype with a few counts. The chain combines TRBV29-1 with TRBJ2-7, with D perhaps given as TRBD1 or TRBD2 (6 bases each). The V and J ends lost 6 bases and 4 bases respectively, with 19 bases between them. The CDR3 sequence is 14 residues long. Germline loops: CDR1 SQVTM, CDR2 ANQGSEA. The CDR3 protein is CSVTTGNGGYEQYV. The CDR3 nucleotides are TGCAGCGTAACAACAGGGAACGGGGGATACGAGCAGTACGTC.

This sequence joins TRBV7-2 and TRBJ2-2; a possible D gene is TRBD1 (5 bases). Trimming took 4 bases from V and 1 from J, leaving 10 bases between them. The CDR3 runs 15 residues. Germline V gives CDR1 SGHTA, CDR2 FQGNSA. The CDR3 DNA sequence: TGTGCCAGCAGCTCTAGGGGTGGGAACACCGGGGAGCTGTTTTTT. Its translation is CASSSRGGNTGELFF.

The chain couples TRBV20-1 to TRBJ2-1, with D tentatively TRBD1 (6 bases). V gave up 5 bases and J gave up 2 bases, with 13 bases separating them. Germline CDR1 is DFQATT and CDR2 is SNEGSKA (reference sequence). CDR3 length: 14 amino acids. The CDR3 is CSAPQGTPYNEQFF. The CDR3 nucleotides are TGCAGTGCTCCTCAGGGGACCCCCTACAATGAGCAGTTCTTC.

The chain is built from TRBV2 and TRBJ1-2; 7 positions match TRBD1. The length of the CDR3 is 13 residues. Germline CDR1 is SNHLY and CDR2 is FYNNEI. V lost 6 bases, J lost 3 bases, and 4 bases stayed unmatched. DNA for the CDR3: TGTGCCAGCAGCGCAGGGGGGGACTATGGCTACACCTTC. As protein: CASSAGGDYGYTF.